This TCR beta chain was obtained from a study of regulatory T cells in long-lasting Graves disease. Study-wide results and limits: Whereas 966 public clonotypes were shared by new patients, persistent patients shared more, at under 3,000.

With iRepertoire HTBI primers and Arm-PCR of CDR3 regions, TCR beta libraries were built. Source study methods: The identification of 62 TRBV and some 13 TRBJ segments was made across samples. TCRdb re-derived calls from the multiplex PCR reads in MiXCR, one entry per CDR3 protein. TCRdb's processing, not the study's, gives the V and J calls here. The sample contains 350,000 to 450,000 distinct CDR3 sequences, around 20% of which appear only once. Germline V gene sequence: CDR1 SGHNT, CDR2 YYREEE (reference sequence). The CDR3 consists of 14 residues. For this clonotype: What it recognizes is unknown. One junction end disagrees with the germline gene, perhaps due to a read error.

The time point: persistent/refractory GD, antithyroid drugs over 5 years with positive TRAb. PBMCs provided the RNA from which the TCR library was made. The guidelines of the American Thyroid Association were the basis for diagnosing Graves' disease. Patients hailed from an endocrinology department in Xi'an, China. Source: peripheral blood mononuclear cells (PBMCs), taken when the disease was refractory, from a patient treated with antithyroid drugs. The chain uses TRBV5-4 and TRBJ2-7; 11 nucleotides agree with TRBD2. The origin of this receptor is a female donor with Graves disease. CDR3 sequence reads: CASSSPSGRTEQHF. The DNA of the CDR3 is TGTGCCAGCAGCTCACCTAGCGGGAGGACCGAGCAGCACTTC. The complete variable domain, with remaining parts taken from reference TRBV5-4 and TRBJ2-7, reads ETGVTQSPTHLIKTRGQQVTLRCSSQSGHNTVSWYQQALGQGPQFIFQYYREEENGRGNFPPRFSGLQFPNYSSELNVNALELDDSALYLCASSSPSGRTEQHFGPGTRLTVT.